This is a list of T cell receptor beta chains from one sample in a study of cytomegalovirus exposure and HLA in healthy donors. Here immunoSEQ multiplex PCR was the method, and the copy in TCRdb shows in-frame clones only, minus some. The table has roughly 130,000 clones, 85% to 90% seen once. Sequenced: PBMCs. The source is a man aged 25 to 40 in good health and CMV-seronegative. Both conserved end residues are part of each CDR3. The order of the fields is V gene, clone size, D gene, J gene, CDR3 protein, CDR3 DNA. D genes are given only for firm matches. The size field is filled for only some rows; it gives once, few, many or a size class.

TRBV27	.	.	TRBJ2-7	CASSYDPQRGSYEQYF	TGTGCCAGCAGCTACGACCCCCAACGGGGGTCCTACGAGCAGTACTTC
TRBV29-1	.	.	TRBJ1-2	CSVQGGDGYTF	TGCAGCGTTCAGGGAGGAGATGGCTACACCTTC
TRBV2	.	TRBD1	TRBJ2-1	CASSRDRVNEQFF	TGTGCCAGCAGTCGGGACAGGGTCAATGAGCAGTTCTTC
TRBV19	.	TRBD1	TRBJ1-2	CASTGQTSNYGYTF	TGTGCCAGTACGGGACAGACATCTAACTATGGCTACACCTTC
TRBV11-3	once	.	TRBJ2-7	CASSLRGSSVEQYF	TGTGCCAGCAGCTTACGAGGCAGTTCCGTCGAGCAGTACTTC
TRBV7-9	.	.	TRBJ1-3	CASSADRPSGNTIYF	TGTGCCAGCAGTGCAGACAGGCCCTCTGGAAACACCATATATTTT
TRBV7-2	few	TRBD2	TRBJ2-5	CASSLRGRRSETQYF	TGTGCCAGCAGCTTACGCGGGAGGAGATCGGAGACCCAGTACTTC
TRBV4-2	.	.	TRBJ1-5	CASSQGLAGGDQPQHF	TGTGCCAGCAGCCAAGGCCTGGCGGGAGGGGATCAGCCCCAGCATTTT
TRBV19	.	.	TRBJ2-3	CASSPPGRRSTDTQYF	TGTGCCAGTAGCCCCCCAGGGCGTCGCTCCACAGATACGCAGTATTTT
TRBV9	few	.	TRBJ1-1	CASSVGGARTEAFF	TGTGCCAGCAGCGTAGGGGGCGCCCGGACTGAAGCTTTCTTT
TRBV19	once	.	TRBJ2-5	CASSSQQGQRETQYF	TGTGCCAGTAGTTCGCAGCAAGGGCAGCGGGAGACCCAGTACTTC
TRBV7-3	.	TRBD2	TRBJ2-1	CASSLGTSGANEQFF	TGTGCCAGCAGCTTAGGGACTAGCGGGGCAAATGAGCAGTTCTTC
TRBV7-9	few	TRBD2	TRBJ2-3	CASSLGTSGTSTDTQYF	TGTGCCAGCAGCCTGGGGACTAGCGGGACTAGCACAGATACGCAGTATTTT
TRBV6-1	.	.	TRBJ1-4	CASVDSNQNRGFF	TGTGCCAGCGTTGACAGCAATCAAAATAGAGGATTTTTT
TRBV5-1	.	.	TRBJ2-3	CASSLGTITDTQYF	TGCGCCAGCAGCTTGGGGACTATCACAGATACGCAGTATTTT
TRBV14	.	.	TRBJ1-2	CASSPPGTNYNYGYTF	TGTGCCAGCAGCCCACCCGGGACAAATTATAACTATGGCTACACCTTC
TRBV11-2	once	.	TRBJ1-1	CASSPPGGPHTEAFF	TGTGCCAGCAGCCCCCCGGGTGGTCCGCACACTGAAGCTTTCTTT
TRBV7-9	.	.	TRBJ1-2	CASSFRGLDGYTF	TGTGCCAGCAGCTTTAGGGGATTGGACGGCTACACCTTC
TRBV4-1	.	TRBD2	TRBJ2-5	CASNSGASGKETQYF	TGCGCCAGCAACTCGGGCGCTAGCGGGAAAGAGACCCAGTACTTC
TRBV10-1	.	TRBD2	TRBJ2-3	CASSDVPGLAGTTDTQYF	TGCGCCAGCAGTGACGTACCGGGACTAGCGGGGACCACAGATACGCAGTATTTT
TRBV6-5	.	.	TRBJ1-2	CASSYSKGVYGYTF	TGTGCCAGCAGTTACTCGAAAGGGGTCTATGGCTACACCTTC
TRBV19	.	.	TRBJ1-4	CASRLGQSTNEKLFF	TGTGCCAGTAGACTAGGACAGTCAACTAATGAAAAACTGTTTTTT